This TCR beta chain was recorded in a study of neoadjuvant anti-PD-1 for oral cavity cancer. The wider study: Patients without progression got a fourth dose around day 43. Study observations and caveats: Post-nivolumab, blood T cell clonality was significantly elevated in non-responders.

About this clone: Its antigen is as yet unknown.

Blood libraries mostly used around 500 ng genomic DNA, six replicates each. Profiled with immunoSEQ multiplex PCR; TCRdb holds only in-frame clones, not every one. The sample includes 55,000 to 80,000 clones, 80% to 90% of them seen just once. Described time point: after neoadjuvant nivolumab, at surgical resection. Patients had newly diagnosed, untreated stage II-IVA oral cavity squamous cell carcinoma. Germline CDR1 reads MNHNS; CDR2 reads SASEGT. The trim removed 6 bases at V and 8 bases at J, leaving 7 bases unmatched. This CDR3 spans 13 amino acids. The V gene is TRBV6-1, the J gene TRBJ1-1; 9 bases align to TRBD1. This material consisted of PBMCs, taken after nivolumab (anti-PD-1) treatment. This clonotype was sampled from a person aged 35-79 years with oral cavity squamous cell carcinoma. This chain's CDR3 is CASRGTGTPEAFF. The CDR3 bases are TGTGCCAGCAGGGGGACAGGGACACCCGAAGCTTTCTTT.